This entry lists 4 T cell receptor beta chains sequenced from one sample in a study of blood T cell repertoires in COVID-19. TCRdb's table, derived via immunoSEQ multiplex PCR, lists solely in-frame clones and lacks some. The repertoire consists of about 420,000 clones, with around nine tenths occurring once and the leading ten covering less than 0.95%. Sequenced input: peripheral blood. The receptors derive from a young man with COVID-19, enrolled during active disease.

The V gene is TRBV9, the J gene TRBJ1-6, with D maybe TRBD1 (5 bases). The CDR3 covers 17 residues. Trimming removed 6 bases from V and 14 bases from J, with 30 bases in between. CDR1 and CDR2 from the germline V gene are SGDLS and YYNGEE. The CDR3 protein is CASNEGRSTAPLGALHF. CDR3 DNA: TGTGCCAGCAACGAAGGCCGGTCGACAGCTCCCTTAGGGGCCCTCCACTTT. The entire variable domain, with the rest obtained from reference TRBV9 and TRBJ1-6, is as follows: DSGVTQTPKHLITATGQRVTLRCSPRSGDLSVYWYQQSLDQGLQFLIQYYNGEERAKGNILERFSAQQFPDLHSELNLSSLELGDSALYFCASNEGRSTAPLGALHFGNGTRLTVT.

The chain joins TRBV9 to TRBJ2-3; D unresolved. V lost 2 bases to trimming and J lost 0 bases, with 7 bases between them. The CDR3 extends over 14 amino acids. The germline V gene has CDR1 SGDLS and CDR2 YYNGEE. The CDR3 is CASSVHASTDTQYF. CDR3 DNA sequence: TGTGCCAGCAGCGTCCACGCGAGCACAGATACGCAGTATTTT.

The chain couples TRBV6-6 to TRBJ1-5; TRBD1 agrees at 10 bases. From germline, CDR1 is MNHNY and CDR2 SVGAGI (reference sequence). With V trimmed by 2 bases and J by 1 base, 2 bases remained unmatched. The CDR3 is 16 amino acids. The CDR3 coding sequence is TGTGCCAGCAGTTACACGGACAGGGGGAGCAATCAGCCCCAGCATTTT. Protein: CASSYTDRGSNQPQHF.

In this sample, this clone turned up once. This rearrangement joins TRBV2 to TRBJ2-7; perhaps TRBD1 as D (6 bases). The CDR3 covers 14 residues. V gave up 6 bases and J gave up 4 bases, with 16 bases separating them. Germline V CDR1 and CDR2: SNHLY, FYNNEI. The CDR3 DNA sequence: TGTGCCAGCAGGGCAGAAACAGGGCAGTACGAGCAGTACTTC. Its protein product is CASRAETGQYEQYF.